The 27 T cell receptor beta chains given below trace back to one sample, sequenced in a study of blood T cell repertoires in COVID-19. Only in-frame clones appear in the TCRdb table, and some are missing; sequencing was by immunoSEQ multiplex PCR. The sample carries 75,000 to 95,000 clones, 70% to 90% recorded once. Material for sequencing was peripheral blood. Source of these receptors: a woman older than 75 with acute or convalescent COVID-19.

This chain connects TRBV5-4 to TRBJ1-1; D perhaps matches TRBD1 (5 bases). V lost 1 base to trimming and J lost 7 bases, with 17 bases between them. The CDR3 is made up of 15 amino acids. Germline V lookup: CDR1 SGHNT, CDR2 YYREEE (reference sequence). CDR3 sequence reads: CASSLFQGKGDEAFF. CDR3 sequence (DNA): TGTGCCAGCAGCTTGTTTCAGGGCAAGGGCGATGAAGCTTTCTTT.

The CDR3 DNA is TGTGCCAGCAGTTACACAGGGGTGAACACTGAAGCTTTCTTT. The encoded protein is CASSYTGVNTEAFF. The V gene is TRBV6-2 or TRBV6-3, the J gene TRBJ1-1, with 7 bases lining up with TRBD1. Trimming removed 2 bases from V and 0 bases from J; junction bases left unmatched: 0. The V gene's germline CDR1 is MNHEY and CDR2 SVGEGT. The CDR3 spans 14 residues.

The V call is TRBV28, the J call TRBJ2-1, with 8 nucleotides matching TRBD2. This CDR3 region has 14 residues. Germline lookup yields CDR1 MDHEN and CDR2 SYDVKM. Trimming cost V 3 bases and J 6 bases; bases outside gene matches: 4. The CDR3 coding sequence is TGTGCCAGCAGTTTCTGGACTAGCAGCAATGAGCAGTTCTTC. Residues: CASSFWTSSNEQFF.

This chain connects TRBV24-1 to TRBJ1-2, with unresolved D. The CDR3 sequence is 12 residues long. Trimming took off 3 bases at V and 4 bases at J, with 5 bases between the two ends. Germline V gene sequence: CDR1 KGHDR, CDR2 SFDVKD. CDR3 DNA sequence: TGTGCCACCAGTGATCCCGGCTATGGCTACACCTTC. It translates to CATSDPGYGYTF.

This clone has only one observation. The gene calls are TRBV3-1 (or the pseudogene TRBV3-2) and TRBJ2-1, with D perhaps TRBD1 (6 bases). The V end was cut by 3 bases, the J end by 0 bases, with 12 bases between. This CDR3 contains 16 residues. Germline V gives CDR1 LGHDT, CDR2 YNNKEL (reference sequence). CDR3 protein: CASSHDRDISYNEQFF. The DNA for the CDR3 is TGTGCCAGCAGCCACGACCGGGACATCTCCTACAATGAGCAGTTCTTC.

This clone was picked up one time. The rearrangement links TRBV11-3 to TRBJ2-3; 7 positions agree with TRBD1. There are 13 residues in the CDR3. The germline V gene has CDR1 SGHNT and CDR2 YENEEA. After removal of 3 bases from V and 3 bases from J, the junction contained 0 bases not matched to a gene. The CDR3 here is CASSLTGTDTQYF. DNA for the CDR3: TGTGCCAGCAGCTTGACAGGGACAGATACGCAGTATTTT.

The chain uses TRBV7-9 and TRBJ2-4; no firm D call. The CDR3 runs 12 residues. Trimming took off 0 bases at V and 16 bases at J, with 13 bases between the two ends. Germline loops: CDR1 SEHNR, CDR2 FQNEAQ (reference sequence). The CDR3 is CASSLAGHTTYF. In DNA form, the CDR3 reads TGTGCCAGCAGCTTAGCTGGGCACACAACCTACTTC.

This chain joins TRBV2 and TRBJ1-2; TRBD1 is a possible D gene (6 bases). The V end was cut by 2 bases, the J end by 6 bases, with 16 bases between. CDR3 length: 15 residues. Germline V gives CDR1 SNHLY, CDR2 FYNNEI. CDR3 in amino acids: CASSEFLGHKDGYTF. DNA of the CDR3: TGTGCCAGCAGTGAATTCCTGGGACACAAGGATGGCTACACCTTC.

The count of this clone is one. V is TRBV30 and J is TRBJ1-2, with 12 bases aligning to TRBD1. CDR1 and CDR2 (germline): GTSNPN, SVGIG (reference sequence). V was clipped by 5 bases and J by 5 bases; unmatched bases: 12. The CDR3 totals 16 residues. DNA for the CDR3: TGTGCCTGGGAAACGGGACAGGGGGCTTTTGGGTATGGCTACACCTTC. Amino acid sequence: CAWETGQGAFGYGYTF.

The rearrangement links TRBV28 to TRBJ2-7; unclear D gene. The germline gives CDR1 MDHEN, CDR2 SYDVKM. This CDR3 spans 14 amino acids. V gave up 5 bases and J gave up 7 bases, with 18 bases separating them. CDR3 loop: CASSPYKAPREQYF. The DNA of the CDR3 is TGTGCCAGCAGTCCGTACAAGGCCCCGAGGGAGCAGTACTTC. Using reference TRBV28 and TRBJ2-7 for the parts outside the CDR3, the full variable domain is DVKVTQSSRYLVKRTGEKVFLECVQDMDHENMFWYRQDPGLGLRLIYFSYDVKMKEKGDIPEGYSVSREKKERFSLILESASTNQTSMYLCASSPYKAPREQYFGPGTRLTVT.

This clone has more than one count but fewer than ten. This chain joins TRBV3-1 (or the pseudogene TRBV3-2) and TRBJ1-6; tentative D call: TRBD1 (6 bases). Germline V gives CDR1 LGHDT, CDR2 YNNKEL (reference sequence). The CDR3 has 14 amino acids. With 4 bases removed from V and 10 bases from J, the gap between germline ends came to 14 bases. The CDR3 coding sequence is TGTGCCAGCAGCCCTGCAGGCAGGGGATCACCCCTCCACTTT. Translated: CASSPAGRGSPLHF.

The chain recombines TRBV7-2 with TRBJ2-2, with D possibly being TRBD2 (5 bases). V was shortened by 5 bases and J by 4 bases, with 11 bases between the two germline ends. The CDR3 runs to 14 residues. CDR1 SGHTA and CDR2 FQGNSA come from the germline V gene. The CDR3: CASSTSAGTGELFF. In DNA, the CDR3 is TGTGCCAGCAGCACCTCGGCGGGCACCGGGGAGCTGTTTTTT.

The J gene is TRBJ2-1, the V gene TRBV11-2; 7 positions match TRBD1. This CDR3 contains 16 residues. Germline V gene lookup returns CDR1 SGHAT and CDR2 FQNNGV. The J segment lost 6 bases and the V segment lost 5 bases, leaving 13 bases of the junction unmatched. The CDR3 here is CASSIARDSPANEQFF. CDR3 in DNA: TGTGCCAGCAGCATCGCCCGGGACAGCCCAGCCAATGAGCAGTTCTTC.

The genes are TRBV18 and TRBJ2-7, with 8 bases that match TRBD1. Germline V CDR1 and CDR2: KGHSH, LQKENI. The CDR3 covers 13 residues. Losses at the gene ends were 5 bases for V and 6 bases for J; bases not matched to a gene: 6. This CDR3 is CASSRFGQGEQYF. CDR3 in DNA: TGTGCCAGCTCAAGGTTCGGACAGGGCGAGCAGTACTTC.

This clone was detected once. The J gene is TRBJ1-1, the V gene TRBV2, with D unresolved. V dropped 5 bases and J dropped 5 bases, with 15 bases sitting between them. The CDR3 loop spans 14 amino acids. Germline CDR1 reads SNHLY; CDR2 reads FYNNEI. CDR3 residues: CASSYMEMETEAFF. The CDR3 DNA reads as TGTGCCAGCAGTTACATGGAGATGGAGACTGAAGCTTTCTTT.

The V call is TRBV7-2, the J call TRBJ2-2; TRBD2 aligns across 12 bases. In germline, CDR1 is SGHTA, CDR2 FQGNSA. The CDR3 loop spans 16 amino acids. Trimming took 4 bases from V and 4 from J; bases not matched to a gene: 4. In DNA, the CDR3 is TGTGCCAGCAGCTACCGGACTAGCGGGGTCACCGGGGAGCTGTTTTTT. This sequence encodes CASSYRTSGVTGELFF.

The genes are TRBV7-3 and TRBJ1-6; D might be TRBD1 (6 bases). The CDR3 length is 18 residues. Germline V gene data show CDR1 as SGHTA and CDR2 as FQGTGA. Trimming removed 0 bases at V and 0 bases at J, with 12 bases between. CDR3 protein: CASSLTPTGSSYNSPLHF. CDR3 bases: TGTGCCAGCAGCTTAACCCCTACAGGGAGCTCCTATAATTCACCCCTCCACTTT.

The gene calls are TRBV11-1 and TRBJ2-2, with D uncertain. V was shortened by 4 bases and J by 1 base, with 7 bases between the two germline ends. Germline lookup yields CDR1 SGHAT and CDR2 FQDESV (reference sequence). The CDR3 extends over 14 amino acids. Here the CDR3 DNA reads TGTGCCAGCAGCTCCATCAAGAACACCGGGGAGCTGTTTTTT. This translates into CASSSIKNTGELFF.

The chain has TRBV20-1 and TRBJ2-3, with a tentative D call TRBD1 (5 bases). Trimming stripped 3 bases from V and 1 base from J, with 11 bases between. Germline loops: CDR1 DFQATT, CDR2 SNEGSKA (reference sequence). CDR3 size: 14 residues. The CDR3, as DNA: TGCAGTGCTAGTGACAGTCAAGGCACAGATACGCAGTATTTT. Protein: CSASDSQGTDTQYF.

The J gene is TRBJ1-4, the V gene TRBV10-3, with TRBD1 identical over 12 bases. The ends lost 6 bases at V and 8 bases at J; junction bases unmatched: 4. Germline V CDR1 and CDR2: ENHRY, SYGVKD. This CDR3 comprises 14 residues. As DNA, the CDR3 is TGTGCCATCAGGGGACAGGGGGCGCGAGAAAAACTGTTTTTT. It yields the protein CAIRGQGAREKLFF.

As for this clone: At the DNA level, this CDR3 is encoded by other sequences in the same sample as well. The V and J genes are TRBV28 and TRBJ1-5; tentative D call: TRBD1 (6 bases). The CDR3 sequence is 15 residues long. The germline V and J ends were trimmed by 6 bases and 1 base, with 13 bases remaining between them. The germline CDR1 and CDR2 sequences are MDHEN and SYDVKM. CDR3 in amino acids: CASSLTGISNQPQHF. In DNA form, the CDR3 reads TGTGCCAGCAGCCTTACAGGGATCAGCAATCAGCCCCAGCATTTT.

The chain combines TRBV15 with TRBJ1-4; TRBD1 agrees at 8 bases. V lost 5 bases, J lost 7 bases, and 9 bases stayed unmatched. This CDR3 contains 15 residues. Germline loops: CDR1 LNHNV, CDR2 YYDKDF (reference sequence). CDR3 in DNA: TGTGCCACCAGCTTACCAGGGGGCGCGATTGAAAAACTGTTTTTT. As protein: CATSLPGGAIEKLFF. Filled out from reference TRBV15 and TRBJ1-4, the complete variable domain reads DAMVIQNPRYQVTQFGKPVTLSCSQTLNHNVMYWYQQKSSQAPKLLFHYYDKDFNNEADTPDNFQSRRPNTSFCFLDIRSPGLGDTAMYLCATSLPGGAIEKLFFGSGTQLSVL.

This clone has only one observation. The gene calls are TRBV6-5 and TRBJ2-1; no clear D. The CDR3 is 11 amino acids. V lost 6 bases and J lost 6, with 6 bases in between. Germline V gene sequence: CDR1 MNHEY, CDR2 SVGAGI. This chain's CDR3 is CASRNFNEQFF. The CDR3 DNA sequence: TGTGCCAGCAGAAACTTCAATGAGCAGTTCTTC.

The chain joins TRBV11-1 to TRBJ2-6; D not certain. Per the germline V gene, CDR1 is SGHAT and CDR2 is FQDESV (reference sequence). The CDR3 totals 15 residues. V dropped 0 bases and J dropped 0 bases, with 3 bases sitting between them. The DNA for the CDR3 is TGTGCCAGCAGCTTAGCCGGCTCTGGGGCCAACGTCCTGACTTTC. Protein: CASSLAGSGANVLTF. Based on the CDR3 plus reference TRBV11-1 and TRBJ2-6, the full variable domain is EAEVAQSPRYKITEKSQAVAFWCDPISGHATLYWYRQILGQGPELLVQFQDESVVDDSQLPKDRFSAERLKGVDSTLKIQPAELGDSAMYLCASSLAGSGANVLTFGAGSRLTVL.

The chain is built from TRBV6-5 and TRBJ1-1; tentatively, D is TRBD1 (5 bases). The V gene lost 6 bases and the J gene lost 4 bases, with 9 bases spanning the gap. CDR1 is MNHEY, CDR2 SVGAGI, per germline. The CDR3 length is 12 residues. As DNA, the CDR3 is TGTGCCAGCAGCCGGGGGATCACTGAAGCTTTCTTT. Translating it yields CASSRGITEAFF.

The chain combines TRBV21-1 with TRBJ2-2; the DNA was not compared with TRBD1, the D call given in the table. TRBV21-1 is a documented pseudogene. CDR3 length equals 14 residues. In nucleotides, the CDR3 is TGTGCCAGCAGCAAGGGGGCTAACACCGGGGAGCTGTTTTTT. Translation gives CASSKGANTGELFF.

The V and J genes are TRBV7-8 and TRBJ1-6; D remains ambiguous. The CDR3 contains 16 residues. Germline CDR1 reads SGHVS; CDR2 reads FQNEAQ. With 0 bases removed from V and 7 bases from J, the gap between germline ends came to 13 bases. For the CDR3, the DNA is TGTGCCAGCAGCTTAGCGCATGGTCTATCAAATTCACCCCTCCACTTT. Its translation is CASSLAHGLSNSPLHF.